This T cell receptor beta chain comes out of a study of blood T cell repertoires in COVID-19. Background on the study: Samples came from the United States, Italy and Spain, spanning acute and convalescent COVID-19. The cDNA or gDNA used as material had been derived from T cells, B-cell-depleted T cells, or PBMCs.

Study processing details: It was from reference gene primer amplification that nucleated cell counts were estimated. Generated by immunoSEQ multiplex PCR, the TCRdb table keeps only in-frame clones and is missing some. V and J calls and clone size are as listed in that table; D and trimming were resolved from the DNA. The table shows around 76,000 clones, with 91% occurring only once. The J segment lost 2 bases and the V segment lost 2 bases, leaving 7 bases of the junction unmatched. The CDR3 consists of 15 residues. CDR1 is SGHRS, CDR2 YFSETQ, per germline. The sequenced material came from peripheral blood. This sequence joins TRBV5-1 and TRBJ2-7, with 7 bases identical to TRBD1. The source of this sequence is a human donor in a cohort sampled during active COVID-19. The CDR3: CASSFDQGVTYEQYF. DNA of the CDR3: TGCGCCAGCAGCTTTGATCAGGGGGTTACCTACGAGCAGTACTTC.